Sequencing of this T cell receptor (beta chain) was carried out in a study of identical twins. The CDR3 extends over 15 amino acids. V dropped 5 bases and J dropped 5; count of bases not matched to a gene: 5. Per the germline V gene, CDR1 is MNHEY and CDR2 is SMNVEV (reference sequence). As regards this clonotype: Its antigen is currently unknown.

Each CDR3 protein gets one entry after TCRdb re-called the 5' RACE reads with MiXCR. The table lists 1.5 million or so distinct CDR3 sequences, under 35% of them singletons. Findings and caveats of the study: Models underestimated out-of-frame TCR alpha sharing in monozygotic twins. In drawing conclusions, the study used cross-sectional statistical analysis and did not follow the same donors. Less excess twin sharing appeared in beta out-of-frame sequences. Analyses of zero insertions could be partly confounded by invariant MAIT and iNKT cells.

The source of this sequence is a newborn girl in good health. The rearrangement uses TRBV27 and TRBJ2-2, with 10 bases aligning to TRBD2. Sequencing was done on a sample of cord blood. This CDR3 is CASSPSGLATGELFF. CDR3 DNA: TGTGCCAGCAGTCCCTCGGGACTAGCGACCGGGGAGCTGTTTTTT.